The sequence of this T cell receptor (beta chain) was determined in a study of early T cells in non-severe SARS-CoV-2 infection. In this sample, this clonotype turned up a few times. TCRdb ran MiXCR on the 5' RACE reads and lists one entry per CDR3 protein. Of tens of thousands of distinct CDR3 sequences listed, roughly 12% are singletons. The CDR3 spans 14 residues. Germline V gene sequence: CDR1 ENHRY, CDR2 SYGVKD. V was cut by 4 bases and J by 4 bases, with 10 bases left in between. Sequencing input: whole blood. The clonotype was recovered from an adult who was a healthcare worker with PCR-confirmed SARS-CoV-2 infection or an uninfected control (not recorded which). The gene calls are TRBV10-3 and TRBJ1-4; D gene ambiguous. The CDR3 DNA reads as TGTGCCATCAGTGGGACGGCGAGTAATGAAAAACTGTTTTTT. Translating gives CAISGTASNEKLFF.